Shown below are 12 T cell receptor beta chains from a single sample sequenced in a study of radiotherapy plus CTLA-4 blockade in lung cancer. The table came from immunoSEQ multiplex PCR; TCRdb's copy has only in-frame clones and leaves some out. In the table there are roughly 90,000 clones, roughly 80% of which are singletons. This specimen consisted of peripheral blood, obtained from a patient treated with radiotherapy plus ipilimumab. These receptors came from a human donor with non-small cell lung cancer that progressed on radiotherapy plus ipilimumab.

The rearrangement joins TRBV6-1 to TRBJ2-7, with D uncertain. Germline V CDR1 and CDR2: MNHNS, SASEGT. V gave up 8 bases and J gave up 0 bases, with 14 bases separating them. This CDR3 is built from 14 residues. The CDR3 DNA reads TGTGCCAGCGGGTCGATGGGCAGCTCCTACGAGCAGTACTTC. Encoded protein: CASGSMGSSYEQYF.

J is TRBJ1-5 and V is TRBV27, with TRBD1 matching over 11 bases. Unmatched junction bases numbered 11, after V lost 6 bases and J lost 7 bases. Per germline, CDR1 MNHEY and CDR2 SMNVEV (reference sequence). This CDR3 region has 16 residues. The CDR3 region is CASRMSGQGARQPQHF. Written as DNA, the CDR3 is TGTGCCAGCAGAATGTCCGGACAGGGGGCAAGACAGCCCCAGCATTTT.

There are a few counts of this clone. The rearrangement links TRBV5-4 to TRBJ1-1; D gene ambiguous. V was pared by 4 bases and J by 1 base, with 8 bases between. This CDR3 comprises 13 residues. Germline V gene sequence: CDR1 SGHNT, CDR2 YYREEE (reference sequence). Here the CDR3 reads CASSSRRNTEAFF. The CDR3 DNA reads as TGTGCCAGCAGCAGCCGCCGGAACACTGAAGCTTTCTTT.

CDR3 residues: CASSLRWTFTDTQYF. DNA of the CDR3: TGTGCCAGCAGTTTACGGTGGACATTCACAGATACGCAGTATTTT. The J gene is TRBJ2-3, the V gene TRBV27; possibly TRBD1 for D (5 bases). CDR1 and CDR2 (germline): MNHEY, SMNVEV (reference sequence). CDR3 length equals 15 residues. V lost 2 bases and J lost 2, with 11 bases in between.

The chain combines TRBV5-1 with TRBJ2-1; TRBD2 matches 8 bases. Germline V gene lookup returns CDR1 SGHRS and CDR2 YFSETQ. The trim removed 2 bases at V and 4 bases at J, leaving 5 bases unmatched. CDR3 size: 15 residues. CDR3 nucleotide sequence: TGCGCCAGCAGCTTAGCGGGGGCAGCGTACAATGAGCAGTTCTTC. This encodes CASSLAGAAYNEQFF.

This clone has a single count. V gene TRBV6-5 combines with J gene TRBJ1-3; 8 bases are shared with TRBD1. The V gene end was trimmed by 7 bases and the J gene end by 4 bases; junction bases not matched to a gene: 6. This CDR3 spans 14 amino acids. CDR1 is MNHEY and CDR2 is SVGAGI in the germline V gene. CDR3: CASILGQGGNTIYF. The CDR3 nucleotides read TGTGCCAGCATCCTCGGACAGGGAGGAAACACCATATATTTT.

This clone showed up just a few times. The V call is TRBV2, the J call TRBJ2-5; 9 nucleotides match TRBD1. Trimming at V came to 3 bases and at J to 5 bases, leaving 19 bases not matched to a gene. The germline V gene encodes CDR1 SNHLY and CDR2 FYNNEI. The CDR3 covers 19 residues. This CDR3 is CASSERGQTGGRKYETQYF. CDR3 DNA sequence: TGTGCCAGCAGTGAGAGGGGACAGACAGGGGGTCGTAAGTATGAGACCCAGTACTTC.

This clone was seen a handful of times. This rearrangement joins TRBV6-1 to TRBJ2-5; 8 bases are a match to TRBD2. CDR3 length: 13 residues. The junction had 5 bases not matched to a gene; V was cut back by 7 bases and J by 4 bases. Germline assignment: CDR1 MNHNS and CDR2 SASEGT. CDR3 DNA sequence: TGTGCCAGCACCTGGCTAGCGGGAGAGACCCAGTACTTC. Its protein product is CASTWLAGETQYF.

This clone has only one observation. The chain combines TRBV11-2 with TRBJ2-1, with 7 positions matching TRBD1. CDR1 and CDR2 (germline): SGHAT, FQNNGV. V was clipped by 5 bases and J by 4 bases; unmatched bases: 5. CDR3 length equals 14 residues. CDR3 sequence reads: CASSRDSKYNEQFF. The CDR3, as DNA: TGTGCCAGCAGCCGGGACAGCAAGTACAATGAGCAGTTCTTC.

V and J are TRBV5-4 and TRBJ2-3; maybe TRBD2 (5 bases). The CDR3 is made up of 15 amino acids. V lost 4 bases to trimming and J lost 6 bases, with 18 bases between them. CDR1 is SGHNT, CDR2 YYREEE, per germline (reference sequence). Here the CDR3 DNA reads TGTGCCAGCAGCCCCCTTGGCGGGCTCGGGGATACGCAGTATTTT. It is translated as CASSPLGGLGDTQYF. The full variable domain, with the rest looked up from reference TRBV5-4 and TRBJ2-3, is ETGVTQSPTHLIKTRGQQVTLRCSSQSGHNTVSWYQQALGQGPQFIFQYYREEENGRGNFPPRFSGLQFPNYSSELNVNALELDDSALYLCASSPLGGLGDTQYFGPGTRLTVL.

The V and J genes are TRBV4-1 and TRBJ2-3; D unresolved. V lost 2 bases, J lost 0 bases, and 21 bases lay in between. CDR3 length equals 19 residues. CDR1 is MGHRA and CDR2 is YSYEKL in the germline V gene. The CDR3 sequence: CASSQWIITVDPSTDTQYF. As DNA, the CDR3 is TGCGCCAGCAGCCAATGGATTATTACGGTGGACCCGAGCACAGATACGCAGTATTTT.

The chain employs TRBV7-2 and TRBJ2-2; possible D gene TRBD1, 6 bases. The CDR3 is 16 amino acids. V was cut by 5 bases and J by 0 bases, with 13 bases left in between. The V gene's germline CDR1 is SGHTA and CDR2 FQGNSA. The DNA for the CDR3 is TGTGCCAGCAGCGGGACCGGGACAACGAACACCGGGGAGCTGTTTTTT. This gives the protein CASSGTGTTNTGELFF.